This T cell receptor (beta chain) was identified in a study of circulating CD8 cells and anti-PD-1 response in melanoma. For the study at large: About 45% of the 13 patients had prior targeted therapy or immunotherapy; seven did not. Study findings and constraints: Only baseline and M1 samples entered the published repertoire comparisons.

A note on this clonotype: The antigen remains undetermined. One junction end does not reproduce the germline sequence, and a read error may be involved.

The CDR3 is made up of 16 amino acids. Germline loops: CDR1 SGHAT, CDR2 FQNNGV. Four subsets defined by PD-1 and/or TIGIT were sorted from live CD3+CD8+TCRalphabeta+ cells. The QIAseq Immune Repertoire TCR panel built the libraries from approximately 16 ng of total RNA. TCRdb ran MiXCR on the reads and lists one entry per CDR3 protein. Among about 400 distinct CDR3 sequences, about 9.2% were seen once, and the ten largest hold around 64%. The material sequenced was CD8+ T cells from PBMCs, taken at baseline or after one month of anti-PD-1 therapy (not recorded which). V and J are TRBV11-2 and TRBJ2-2, with 7 bases that match TRBD1. The receptor comes from a human donor with melanoma. This chain's CDR3 is CASSSAGGMDTWELFF. CDR3 coding DNA: TGTGCCAGCAGCTCCGCAGGGGGAATGGACACCTGGGAGCTGTTTTTT.